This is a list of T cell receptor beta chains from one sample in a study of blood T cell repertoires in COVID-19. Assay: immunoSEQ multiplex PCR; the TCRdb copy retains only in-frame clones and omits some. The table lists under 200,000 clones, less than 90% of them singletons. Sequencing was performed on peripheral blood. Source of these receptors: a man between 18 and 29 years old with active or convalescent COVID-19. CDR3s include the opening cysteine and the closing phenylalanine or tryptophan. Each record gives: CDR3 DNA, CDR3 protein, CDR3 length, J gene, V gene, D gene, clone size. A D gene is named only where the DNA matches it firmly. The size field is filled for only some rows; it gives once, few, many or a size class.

CDR3 DNA: TGTGCCAGCAGCTTAGACGAGAATTCACCCCTCCACTTT
CDR3 protein: CASSLDENSPLHF
CDR3 length: 13
J gene: TRBJ1-6
V gene: TRBV7-6
D gene: .
clone size: .

CDR3 DNA: TGTGCCAGCTCACCTCTAGCGGGGGGGCAAGATACGCAGTATTTT
CDR3 protein: CASSPLAGGQDTQYF
CDR3 length: 15
J gene: TRBJ2-3
V gene: TRBV18
D gene: TRBD2
clone size: .

CDR3 DNA: TGTGCTAGTGGGGGGGACAGAAACACTGAAGCTTTCTTT
CDR3 protein: CASGGDRNTEAFF
CDR3 length: 13
J gene: TRBJ1-1
V gene: TRBV12-5
D gene: TRBD1
clone size: .

CDR3 DNA: TGTGCCAGCAGCTCAATACAGGGGACAGATACGCAGTATTTT
CDR3 protein: CASSSIQGTDTQYF
CDR3 length: 14
J gene: TRBJ2-3
V gene: TRBV5-4
D gene: TRBD1
clone size: .

CDR3 DNA: TGTGCCAGCAGCTGGGGGCGAAATAGCAATCAGCCCCAGCATTTT
CDR3 protein: CASSWGRNSNQPQHF
CDR3 length: 15
J gene: TRBJ1-5
V gene: TRBV27
D gene: .
clone size: .

CDR3 DNA: TGTGCCAGCAGTGGCTGGACAGTTTCGGGCAATCAGCCCCAGCATTTT
CDR3 protein: CASSGWTVSGNQPQHF
CDR3 length: 16
J gene: TRBJ1-5
V gene: TRBV6-1
D gene: .
clone size: .

CDR3 DNA: TGTGCCAGTAGTAGGAGAGCGGGGGGTCCTAGCGAGCAGTACTTC
CDR3 protein: CASSRRAGGPSEQYF
CDR3 length: 15
J gene: TRBJ2-7
V gene: TRBV19
D gene: TRBD2
clone size: .

CDR3 DNA: TGTGCCAGCAGTTCGGACAGCTATCAGCCCCAGCATTTT
CDR3 protein: CASSSDSYQPQHF
CDR3 length: 13
J gene: TRBJ1-5
V gene: TRBV2
D gene: .
clone size: .

CDR3 DNA: TGTGCCAGCAGTTACACCGAGACTAGCGGGAGTGTTGCAGATACGCAGTATTTT
CDR3 protein: CASSYTETSGSVADTQYF
CDR3 length: 18
J gene: TRBJ2-3
V gene: TRBV6-2/TRBV6-3
D gene: TRBD2
clone size: few

CDR3 DNA: TGTGCCTGGGGGGTTCAGGGGCAGGGTGGCTACACCTTC
CDR3 protein: CAWGVQGQGGYTF
CDR3 length: 13
J gene: TRBJ1-2
V gene: TRBV30
D gene: .
clone size: .

CDR3 DNA: TGCAGTGCAACAAACACTGAAGCTTTCTTT
CDR3 protein: CSATNTEAFF
CDR3 length: 10
J gene: TRBJ1-1
V gene: TRBV20-1
D gene: .
clone size: .

CDR3 DNA: TGTGCCAGCAGTCGAGGACAGGGTGCCGTCAGGTTGTTTTTT
CDR3 protein: CASSRGQGAVRLFF
CDR3 length: 14
J gene: TRBJ2-2
V gene: TRBV28
D gene: TRBD1
clone size: .

CDR3 DNA: TGCAGTGGACTAGCGAGCCAAGAGACCCAGTACTTC
CDR3 protein: CSGLASQETQYF
CDR3 length: 12
J gene: TRBJ2-5
V gene: TRBV29-1
D gene: TRBD2
clone size: .

CDR3 DNA: TGTGCCAGCAAGGAGCGGCCCCCCGCCGATACGCAGTATTTT
CDR3 protein: CASKERPPADTQYF
CDR3 length: 14
J gene: TRBJ2-3
V gene: TRBV2
D gene: .
clone size: .

CDR3 DNA: TGTGCCAGCGGCTTTGGTCAGCCCCAGCATTTT
CDR3 protein: CASGFGQPQHF
CDR3 length: 11
J gene: TRBJ1-5
V gene: TRBV6-5
D gene: .
clone size: .

CDR3 DNA: TGTGCCAGCAGCTACCGACAGGTCGCTGAAGCTTTCTTT
CDR3 protein: CASSYRQVAEAFF
CDR3 length: 13
J gene: TRBJ1-1
V gene: TRBV7-9
D gene: .
clone size: .

CDR3 DNA: TGTGCCAGCAGTACACCGAGACAGGGGAGTTCTGGGGCCAACGTCCTGACTTTC
CDR3 protein: CASSTPRQGSSGANVLTF
CDR3 length: 18
J gene: TRBJ2-6
V gene: TRBV6-2/TRBV6-3
D gene: TRBD1
clone size: .

CDR3 DNA: TGCAGCGTTCTGGACAGGGGAAATCAGCCCCAGCATTTT
CDR3 protein: CSVLDRGNQPQHF
CDR3 length: 13
J gene: TRBJ1-5
V gene: TRBV29-1
D gene: TRBD1
clone size: .

CDR3 DNA: TGCGCCAGCAGCTTCGTCCCGAGTAGCACAGATACGCAGTATTTT
CDR3 protein: CASSFVPSSTDTQYF
CDR3 length: 15
J gene: TRBJ2-3
V gene: TRBV5-1
D gene: .
clone size: .

CDR3 DNA: TGTGCCACCAGTGCCCTCCGGGACAGGGGGTACGAGCAGTACTTC
CDR3 protein: CATSALRDRGYEQYF
CDR3 length: 15
J gene: TRBJ2-7
V gene: TRBV24-1
D gene: TRBD1
clone size: .

CDR3 DNA: TGTGCCAGCTCACACACTCGTTCGCTGTTAGGGAGCAATGAGCAGTTCTTC
CDR3 protein: CASSHTRSLLGSNEQFF
CDR3 length: 17
J gene: TRBJ2-1
V gene: TRBV18
D gene: .
clone size: .

CDR3 DNA: TGTGCCAGTAGTATACGAACAGGTTCTGAAGCTTTCTTT
CDR3 protein: CASSIRTGSEAFF
CDR3 length: 13
J gene: TRBJ1-1
V gene: TRBV19
D gene: .
clone size: .

CDR3 DNA: TGTGCCAGCTCCGGGGGGCTCGAGGGCACAGATACGCAGTATTTT
CDR3 protein: CASSGGLEGTDTQYF
CDR3 length: 15
J gene: TRBJ2-3
V gene: TRBV6-4
D gene: .
clone size: few

CDR3 DNA: TGTGCCAGCAGCTCCCGGGGGGGACTAGTGAACACTGAAGCTTTCTTT
CDR3 protein: CASSSRGGLVNTEAFF
CDR3 length: 16
J gene: TRBJ1-1
V gene: TRBV11-1
D gene: .
clone size: .

CDR3 DNA: TGCGCCAGCAGCCGAACGACAGGGGATTACAATGAGCAGTTCTTC
CDR3 protein: CASSRTTGDYNEQFF
CDR3 length: 15
J gene: TRBJ2-1
V gene: TRBV4-3
D gene: TRBD1
clone size: .

CDR3 DNA: TGTGCCAGCGGCTACGGGGGCTCCTACGAGCAGTACTTC
CDR3 protein: CASGYGGSYEQYF
CDR3 length: 13
J gene: TRBJ2-7
V gene: TRBV27
D gene: .
clone size: .

CDR3 DNA: TGTGCCAGCAGCTTAGCTGGGACATCCTACGAGCAGTACTTC
CDR3 protein: CASSLAGTSYEQYF
CDR3 length: 14
J gene: TRBJ2-7
V gene: TRBV7-9
D gene: .
clone size: once

CDR3 DNA: TGTGCCAGTAGTGTACAGGGGGCTGTGGATGAGCAGTTCTTC
CDR3 protein: CASSVQGAVDEQFF
CDR3 length: 14
J gene: TRBJ2-1
V gene: TRBV19
D gene: TRBD1
clone size: .

CDR3 DNA: TGTGCCAGCAGCTTACCAGACAGGGTAGGATATGGCTACACCTTC
CDR3 protein: CASSLPDRVGYGYTF
CDR3 length: 15
J gene: TRBJ1-2
V gene: TRBV7-9
D gene: TRBD1
clone size: .

CDR3 DNA: TGTGCCAGCATCCCCCCCGGCTCCTACAATGAGCAGTTCTTC
CDR3 protein: CASIPPGSYNEQFF
CDR3 length: 14
J gene: TRBJ2-1
V gene: TRBV6-5
D gene: .
clone size: .

CDR3 DNA: TGTGCCAGCAATCCCGAGGACAGGGGGTATGGCTACACCTTC
CDR3 protein: CASNPEDRGYGYTF
CDR3 length: 14
J gene: TRBJ1-2
V gene: TRBV2
D gene: TRBD1
clone size: .

CDR3 DNA: TGTGCCTGGAGTACAGGGAGTCAGCCCCAGCATTTT
CDR3 protein: CAWSTGSQPQHF
CDR3 length: 12
J gene: TRBJ1-5
V gene: TRBV30
D gene: .
clone size: .

CDR3 DNA: TGTGCCAGCAGCCGGGACAGGGGGTATGGCGAGCAGTACTTC
CDR3 protein: CASSRDRGYGEQYF
CDR3 length: 14
J gene: TRBJ2-7
V gene: TRBV7-3
D gene: TRBD1
clone size: .

CDR3 DNA: TGTGCCAGCAGCGGCCGGGACAGGGGATCCTACGAGCAGTACTTC
CDR3 protein: CASSGRDRGSYEQYF
CDR3 length: 15
J gene: TRBJ2-7
V gene: TRBV11-2
D gene: TRBD1
clone size: few

CDR3 DNA: TGTGCCAGCGGACGACAGGGCTATGGCTACACCTTC
CDR3 protein: CASGRQGYGYTF
CDR3 length: 12
J gene: TRBJ1-2
V gene: TRBV3-1/TRBV3-2
D gene: TRBD1
clone size: once

CDR3 DNA: TGTGCCAGCAGCGTTACCGACAGGGTCTGGGAGCTGTTTTTT
CDR3 protein: CASSVTDRVWELFF
CDR3 length: 14
J gene: TRBJ2-2
V gene: TRBV9
D gene: TRBD1
clone size: many

CDR3 DNA: TGTGCCAGCAGCGACTCAGGGGACCACAACTATGGCTACACCTTC
CDR3 protein: CASSDSGDHNYGYTF
CDR3 length: 15
J gene: TRBJ1-2
V gene: TRBV6-5
D gene: .
clone size: .

CDR3 DNA: TGTGCCAGCAGTGTTCCGGGACAGGGTTCAAGCAGCAATCAGCCCCAGCATTTT
CDR3 protein: CASSVPGQGSSSNQPQHF
CDR3 length: 18
J gene: TRBJ1-5
V gene: TRBV2
D gene: TRBD1
clone size: few

CDR3 DNA: TGTGCCAGCACAGTCCGGGGTTGGGTGGAGACCCAGTACTTC
CDR3 protein: CASTVRGWVETQYF
CDR3 length: 14
J gene: TRBJ2-5
V gene: TRBV2
D gene: .
clone size: once

CDR3 DNA: TGTGCCAGCAGCTTGTACAGGGACACAGATACGCAGTATTTT
CDR3 protein: CASSLYRDTDTQYF
CDR3 length: 14
J gene: TRBJ2-3
V gene: TRBV7-9
D gene: .
clone size: .